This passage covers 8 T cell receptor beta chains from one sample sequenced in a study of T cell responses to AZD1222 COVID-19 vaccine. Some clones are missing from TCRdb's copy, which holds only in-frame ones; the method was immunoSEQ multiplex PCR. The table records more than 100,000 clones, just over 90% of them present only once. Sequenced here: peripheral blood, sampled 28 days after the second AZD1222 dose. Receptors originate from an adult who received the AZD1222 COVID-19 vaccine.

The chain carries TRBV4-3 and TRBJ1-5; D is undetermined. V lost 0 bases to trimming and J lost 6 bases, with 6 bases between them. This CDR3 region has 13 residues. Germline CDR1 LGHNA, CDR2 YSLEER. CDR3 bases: TGCGCCAGCAGCCAAGATCGTGCTCAGCCCCAGCATTTT. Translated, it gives CASSQDRAQPQHF.

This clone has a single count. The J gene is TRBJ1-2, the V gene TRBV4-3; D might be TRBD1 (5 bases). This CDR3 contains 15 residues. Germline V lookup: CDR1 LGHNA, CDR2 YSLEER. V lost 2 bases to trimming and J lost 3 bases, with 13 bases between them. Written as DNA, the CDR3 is TGCGCCAGCAGCCAAAGGTTACAGGCCGACTATGGCTACACCTTC. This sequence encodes CASSQRLQADYGYTF.

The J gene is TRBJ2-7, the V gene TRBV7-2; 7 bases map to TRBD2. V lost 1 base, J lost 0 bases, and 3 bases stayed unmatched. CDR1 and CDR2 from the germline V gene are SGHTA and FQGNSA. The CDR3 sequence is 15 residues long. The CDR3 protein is CASSLGGGRSYEQYF. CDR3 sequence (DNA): TGTGCCAGCAGCTTAGGGGGGGGACGCTCCTACGAGCAGTACTTC.

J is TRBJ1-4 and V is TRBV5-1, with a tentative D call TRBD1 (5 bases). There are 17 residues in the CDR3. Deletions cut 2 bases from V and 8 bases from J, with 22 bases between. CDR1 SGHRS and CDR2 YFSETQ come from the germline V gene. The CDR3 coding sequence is TGCGCCAGCAGCTTTACTCGGTCAGGGCCGAAGGGGGAAAAACTGTTTTTT. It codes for CASSFTRSGPKGEKLFF.

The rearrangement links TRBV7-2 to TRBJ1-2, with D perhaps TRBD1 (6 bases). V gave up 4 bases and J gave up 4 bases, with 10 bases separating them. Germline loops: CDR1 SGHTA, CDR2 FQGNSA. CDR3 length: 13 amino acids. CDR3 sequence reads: CASSSTGTYGYTF. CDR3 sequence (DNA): TGTGCCAGCAGCTCAACAGGGACCTATGGCTACACCTTC.

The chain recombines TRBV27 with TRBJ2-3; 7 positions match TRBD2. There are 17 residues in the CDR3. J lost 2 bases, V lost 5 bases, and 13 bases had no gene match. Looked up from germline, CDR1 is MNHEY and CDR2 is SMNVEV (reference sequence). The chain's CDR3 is CASSTSTSASSTDTQYF. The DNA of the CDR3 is TGTGCCAGCAGTACCTCAACTAGCGCGTCTTCCACAGATACGCAGTATTTT.

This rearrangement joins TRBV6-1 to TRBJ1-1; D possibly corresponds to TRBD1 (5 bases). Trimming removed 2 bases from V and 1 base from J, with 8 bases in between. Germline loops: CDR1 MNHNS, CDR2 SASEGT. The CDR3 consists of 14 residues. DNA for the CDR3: TGTGCCAGCAGTGAATTAGGGGCGAACACTGAAGCTTTCTTT. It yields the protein CASSELGANTEAFF.

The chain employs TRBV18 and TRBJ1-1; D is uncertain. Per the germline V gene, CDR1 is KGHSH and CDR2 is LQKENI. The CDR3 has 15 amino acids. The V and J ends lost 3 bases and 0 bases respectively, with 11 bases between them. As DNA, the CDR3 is TGTGCCAGCTCACCCCGGGGAGGGATGAACACTGAAGCTTTCTTT. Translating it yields CASSPRGGMNTEAFF.